This is a list of T cell receptor beta chains from one sample in a study of T cells in localized non-small cell lung cancer. Assay: immunoSEQ multiplex PCR; the TCRdb copy retains only in-frame clones and omits some. The table lists 1,700 or so clones, just over 20% of them singletons. The sequences come from lung tumor tissue, collected before any cancer treatment. These receptors came from a man aged 40-75 years with stage III lung adenocarcinoma. CDR3s include the opening cysteine and the closing phenylalanine or tryptophan. The D gene is left open where the match is weak. Clone size is stated in some rows and not others, as once, few, many or a class when expanded.

>TRBD1|TRBV11-3|TRBJ2-1|medium-sized
TGTGCCAGCAGCTTTACGACAGGGGACGGGTACAATGAGCAGTTCTTC
CASSFTTGDGYNEQFF
>TRBD1|TRBV11-3|TRBJ1-1|few
TGTGCCAGCAGCAAAGGGACAGAGAACACTGAAGCTTTCTTT
CASSKGTENTEAFF
>-|TRBV11-3|TRBJ1-1|medium-sized
TGTGCCAGCAGCCCGGCGCAGGGGTTCAGGGGTCCAAACACTGAAGCTTTCTTT
CASSPAQGFRGPNTEAFF
>TRBD1|TRBV18|TRBJ2-2|-
TGTGCCAGCTCGAGGGCAAGACAGGGGGCTAACACCGGGGAGCTGTTTTTT
CASSRARQGANTGELFF
>-|TRBV19|TRBJ2-1|few
TGTGCCAGTAGTGGGATGGGGGTCAATGAGCAGTTCTTC
CASSGMGVNEQFF
>-|TRBV6-8|TRBJ1-1|-
TGTGCCATCAGGCAACCAGAATCGGTGAACACTGAAGCTTTCTTT
CAIRQPESVNTEAFF
>-|TRBV28|TRBJ2-2|-
TGTGCCAGCAGTTTATCTGCCGGGGAGCTGTTTTTT
CASSLSAGELFF
>TRBD2|TRBV9|TRBJ2-1|-
TGTGCCAGCAGCCCGGGGGGAATTGATGAGCAGTTCTTC
CASSPGGIDEQFF
>-|TRBV19|TRBJ1-5|-
TGTGCCAGTAGTATGGGATGGCAGGTGGGCAATCAGCCCCAGCATTTT
CASSMGWQVGNQPQHF
>TRBD1|TRBV9|TRBJ2-1|few
TGTGCCAGCACCCCGGACAGGGGGCGTAGAAATGAGCAGTTCTTC
CASTPDRGRRNEQFF
>TRBD2|TRBV11-3|TRBJ2-3|medium-sized
TGTGCCAGCAGCTTTCCCAGCGGGGGGGATGATACGCAGTATTTT
CASSFPSGGDDTQYF
>TRBD2|TRBV11-3|TRBJ2-1|-
TGTGCCAGCAGCTTGGGACTAGCGATCGTGGGCGAGCAGTTCTTC
CASSLGLAIVGEQFF
>-|TRBV11-3|TRBJ1-1|few
TGTGCCAGCAGCTTTGGGGACGGGGGCCGCACTGAAGCTTTCTTT
CASSFGDGGRTEAFF
>TRBD2|TRBV11-3|TRBJ2-1|few
TGTGCCAGCAGCTTAGAGGAGCGGGAGGGCCATGAGCAGTTCTTC
CASSLEEREGHEQFF
>-|TRBV6-8|TRBJ2-3|-
TGTGCCAGCAGTTACCAGGGGCTGGGAGATACGCAGTATTTT
CASSYQGLGDTQYF
>-|TRBV6-8|TRBJ2-7|-
TGTGCCAGCAGACAGACGACTACAGGGTACGAGCAGTACTTC
CASRQTTTGYEQYF
>-|TRBV6-8|TRBJ2-7|few
TGTGCCAGCTCGAGTATTTTAGTAGGACAGCAGTACTTC
CASSSILVGQQYF
>-|TRBV6-8|TRBJ2-3|medium-sized
TGTGCCAGCTCTACTGGGCTAGCCACAGATACGCAGTATTTT
CASSTGLATDTQYF
>-|TRBV11-3|TRBJ1-3|medium-sized
TGTGCCAGCAACCCAGGACGCTCTGGAAACACCATATATTTT
CASNPGRSGNTIYF
>-|TRBV6-1|TRBJ1-2|few
TGTGCCAGCAGTGAAGCGCTCGGAGGGGCGGGGTATGGCTACACCTTC
CASSEALGGAGYGYTF
>TRBD2|TRBV11-3|TRBJ2-7|few
TGTGCCAGCAGCTTAAAGACTAGCGGGAGGGGCTACGAGCAGTACTTC
CASSLKTSGRGYEQYF
>TRBD2|TRBV9|TRBJ2-3|few
TGTGCCAGCAGCACTGGGACTAGCGACGGCACAGATACGCAGTATTTT
CASSTGTSDGTDTQYF
>-|TRBV11-3|TRBJ1-1|few
TGTGCCAGCAGCCTTTCGACTTCCGGGGCCACTGAAGCTTTCTTT
CASSLSTSGATEAFF
>-|TRBV6-8|TRBJ2-5|-
TGTGCCAGCAGTCCTCGGGACAGCGGGAGTAGGGAGACCCAGTACTTC
CASSPRDSGSRETQYF
>TRBD1|TRBV28|TRBJ2-7|few
TGTGCCAGCAGTCCGTTGGACAGGGTTAGTAAGCAGTACTTC
CASSPLDRVSKQYF
>TRBD1|TRBV10-3|TRBJ1-2|-
TGTGCCAGCGGAAGGGACAGGGCGGGGGGCTACACCTTC
CASGRDRAGGYTF
>-|TRBV6-8|TRBJ2-7|-
TGTGCCAGCAGTGTCGGTCCCGGAGGGAAGCAGGAGCAGTACTTC
CASSVGPGGKQEQYF
>-|TRBV10-2|TRBJ1-5|-
TGCGCCAGCAGTATCCAGGGGTGGGATCAGCCCCAGCATTTT
CASSIQGWDQPQHF
>-|TRBV11-3|TRBJ2-5|-
TGTGCCAGCAGCTTAAGAGGCAGGGCGAGAGAGACCCAGTACTTC
CASSLRGRARETQYF
>TRBD1|TRBV6-8|TRBJ2-3|-
TGTGCCATAGGGGGCCAGGGGGCAGAAACAGATACGCAGTATTTT
CAIGGQGAETDTQYF
>TRBD1|TRBV11-3|TRBJ1-1|medium-sized
TGTGCCAGCAGATGGGGGACAGGGAACACTGAAGCTTTCTTT
CASRWGTGNTEAFF